Listed below are T cell receptor beta chains from one sample, sequenced in a study of T cell responses to AZD1222 COVID-19 vaccine. Data came from immunoSEQ multiplex PCR; TCRdb stores just in-frame clones and leaves some out. The table records 110,000 or so clones, about 91% of them present only once. The sample was peripheral blood, taken 28 days after the second AZD1222 dose. These receptors were taken from an adult who received the AZD1222 COVID-19 vaccine. The CDR3 runs from the conserved cysteine through the conserved F or W. Fields, in order: clone size, D gene, J gene, V gene, CDR3 protein, CDR3 DNA. D genes are given only for firm matches. Clone size, where shown, is once, few, many, or a class for clones that have expanded.

NA | NA | TRBJ2-6 | TRBV6-2/TRBV6-3 | CASSFRGSGANVLTF | TGTGCCAGCAGTTTCAGGGGTTCTGGGGCCAACGTCCTGACTTTC
few | TRBD1 | TRBJ1-5 | TRBV11-2 | CASSSGTGGSGQPQHF | TGTGCCAGCAGCTCTGGGACAGGGGGGTCGGGTCAGCCCCAGCATTTT
NA | TRBD1 | TRBJ2-1 | TRBV5-4 | CASSGQGRNEQFF | TGTGCCAGCAGCGGACAGGGTCGGAATGAGCAGTTCTTC
NA | NA | TRBJ1-1 | TRBV7-9 | CASSPTPNTEAFF | TGTGCCAGCAGCCCAACCCCGAACACTGAAGCTTTCTTT
few | NA | TRBJ1-3 | TRBV2 | CASSEGRLSGNTIYF | TGTGCCAGCAGTGAGGGCCGACTCTCTGGAAACACCATATATTTT
NA | NA | TRBJ1-1 | TRBV5-5 | CASSLAPGGPGGKEAFF | TGTGCCAGCAGCTTGGCTCCCGGGGGGCCCGGCGGTAAGGAAGCTTTCTTT
NA | TRBD1 | TRBJ1-5 | TRBV10-2 | CASSQLGQGAQPQHF | TGCGCCAGCAGTCAACTCGGACAGGGAGCACAGCCCCAGCATTTT
NA | TRBD1 | TRBJ1-6 | TRBV5-1 | CASSWGETGVNFNSPLHF | TGCGCCAGCAGCTGGGGGGAGACAGGGGTTAATTTTAATTCACCCCTCCACTTT
NA | NA | TRBJ2-5 | TRBV24-1 | CATSDSSQETQYF | TGTGCCACCAGTGATTCGTCCCAAGAGACCCAGTACTTC
NA | NA | TRBJ1-5 | TRBV18 | CASSPGGRGGNQPQHF | TGTGCCAGCTCACCGGGAGGCAGGGGCGGCAATCAGCCCCAGCATTTT
once | NA | TRBJ2-3 | TRBV5-6 | CASSGLTDTQYF | TGTGCCAGCAGCGGTCTAACAGATACGCAGTATTTT
NA | NA | TRBJ1-3 | TRBV12-3/TRBV12-4 | CASSFRVDTIYF | TGTGCCAGCAGTTTTAGGGTGGACACCATATATTTT
NA | NA | TRBJ2-1 | TRBV21-1 | CASSSPGGGSSYNEQFF | TGTGCCAGCAGCAGCCCAGGCGGGGGGAGCTCCTACAATGAGCAGTTCTTC
NA | NA | TRBJ1-6 | TRBV3-1/TRBV3-2 | CASSQERSPLHF | TGTGCCAGCAGCCAAGAGCGGTCACCCCTCCACTTT
once | NA | TRBJ1-1 | TRBV7-3 | CASSLGTVNTEAFF | TGTGCCAGCAGCTTAGGGACGGTTAACACTGAAGCTTTCTTT
NA | NA | TRBJ1-2 | TRBV7-8 | CASSLGQAAAYGYTF | TGTGCCAGCAGCTTAGGACAGGCGGCAGCCTATGGCTACACCTTC
NA | NA | TRBJ1-1 | TRBV5-5 | CASTEGHSNTEAFF | TGTGCCAGCACCGAGGGACATTCGAACACTGAAGCTTTCTTT
once | NA | TRBJ1-2 | TRBV18 | CASSPRLEDGYTF | TGTGCCAGCTCACCACGACTTGAGGATGGCTACACCTTC
NA | NA | TRBJ2-3 | TRBV18 | CASSTGPNTDTQYF | TGTGCCAGCTCAACGGGACCCAACACAGATACGCAGTATTTT
NA | TRBD1 | TRBJ1-1 | TRBV9 | CASSVDVTGGTEAFF | TGTGCCAGCAGCGTAGACGTGACAGGGGGCACTGAAGCTTTCTTT
NA | NA | TRBJ2-4 | TRBV4-1 | CASSQQVGLSFIQYF | TGCGCCAGCAGCCAGCAGGTTGGCCTTTCGTTCATTCAGTACTTC
NA | NA | TRBJ1-2 | TRBV12-3/TRBV12-4 | CASSPIRTFSTF | TGTGCCAGCAGTCCAATCAGGACATTTTCTACCTTC
once | NA | TRBJ2-6 | TRBV9 | CASSVGKGGSGANVLTF | TGTGCCAGCAGCGTAGGTAAAGGTGGTTCTGGGGCCAACGTCCTGACTTTC
NA | NA | TRBJ1-5 | TRBV28 | CASGAFLQPQHF | TGTGCCAGCGGGGCATTTCTTCAGCCCCAGCATTTT
few | TRBD1 | TRBJ2-2 | TRBV9 | CASSRQGRANTGELFF | TGTGCCAGCAGCCGACAGGGGAGAGCGAACACCGGGGAGCTGTTTTTT
NA | TRBD1 | TRBJ2-7 | TRBV27 | CASRTGVSEQYF | TGTGCCAGCCGGACAGGGGTGAGCGAGCAGTACTTC
NA | NA | TRBJ2-1 | TRBV7-8 | CASSLAGSGIANEQFF | TGTGCCAGCAGCTTAGCGGGGAGCGGTATTGCCAATGAGCAGTTCTTC
once | TRBD1 | TRBJ1-2 | TRBV7-2 | CASSLAVGGGYGYTF | TGTGCCAGCAGCTTAGCGGTAGGGGGCGGCTATGGCTACACCTTC
NA | NA | TRBJ1-1 | TRBV28 | CASSLSQLGAFF | TGTGCCAGCAGTTTAAGCCAGTTGGGTGCTTTCTTT
once | TRBD1 | TRBJ1-4 | TRBV29-1 | CSVAGQINEKLFF | TGCAGCGTTGCGGGACAGATAAATGAAAAACTGTTTTTT
NA | TRBD2 | TRBJ2-7 | TRBV10-2 | CASSTGTSGREQYF | TGCGCCAGCAGCACCGGGACTAGCGGCAGGGAGCAGTACTTC
NA | NA | TRBJ2-2 | TRBV7-8 | CASSLGQGTAGELFF | TGTGCCAGCAGCTTAGGGCAGGGAACCGCCGGGGAGCTGTTTTTT
NA | NA | TRBJ2-6 | TRBV4-2 | CASSQTNLRGANVLTF | TGTGCCAGCAGCCAAACCAACCTACGTGGGGCCAACGTCCTGACTTTC
NA | TRBD1 | TRBJ1-2 | TRBV3-1/TRBV3-2 | CASSQSDRGYGYTF | TGTGCCAGCAGCCAATCTGACAGGGGCTATGGCTACACCTTC
NA | NA | TRBJ2-3 | TRBV7-9 | CASSLVDTDTQYF | TGTGCCAGCAGCCTGGTGGACACAGATACGCAGTATTTT
few | NA | TRBJ2-5 | TRBV28 | CASSFGSTGETQYF | TGTGCCAGCAGTTTTGGCAGCACCGGAGAGACCCAGTACTTC
NA | NA | TRBJ2-2 | TRBV10-3 | CAISESWRRPSTALNTGELFF | TGTGCCATCAGTGAGTCATGGCGGCGCCCCTCGACTGCCCTAAACACCGGGGAGCTGTTTTTT
NA | TRBD1 | TRBJ2-7 | TRBV9 | CASSLRDSSSYEQYF | TGTGCCAGCAGCTTACGGGACAGTAGCTCCTACGAGCAGTACTTC
once | NA | TRBJ1-4 | TRBV9 | CASSVFSATNEKLFF | TGTGCCAGCAGCGTTTTCTCTGCAACTAATGAAAAACTGTTTTTT
NA | NA | TRBJ1-1 | TRBV24-1 | CATSDRLNTEAFF | TGTGCCACCAGTGACCGTCTGAACACTGAAGCTTTCTTT
NA | TRBD2 | TRBJ2-2 | TRBV11-2 | CASSFISGPSGELFF | TGTGCCAGCAGCTTTATTAGCGGGCCCTCCGGGGAGCTGTTTTTT
NA | NA | TRBJ2-7 | TRBV19 | CASRSPSGNSYEQYF | TGTGCCAGTAGATCCCCCTCCGGGAACTCCTACGAGCAGTACTTC
NA | NA | TRBJ1-5 | TRBV2 | CASSDFNQPQHF | TGTGCCAGCAGTGATTTCAATCAGCCCCAGCATTTT
NA | NA | TRBJ1-2 | TRBV6-7 | CASIHRGLYGYTF | TGTGCCAGCATTCACCGAGGGCTCTATGGCTACACCTTC
NA | NA | TRBJ1-6 | TRBV27 | CASSLRVGSYNSPLHF | TGTGCCAGCAGTTTAAGGGTTGGTTCCTATAATTCACCCCTCCACTTT
few | NA | TRBJ1-1 | TRBV12-3/TRBV12-4 | CASSSQVNTEAFF | TGTGCCAGCAGTTCACAGGTGAACACTGAAGCTTTCTTT
NA | TRBD2 | TRBJ2-3 | TRBV24-1 | CATSDSGLAGVTDTQYF | TGTGCCACCAGTGATTCGGGACTAGCGGGGGTCACAGATACGCAGTATTTT
NA | NA | TRBJ1-3 | TRBV2 | CASRGRDQGSGNTIYF | TGTGCCAGCAGGGGTAGGGATCAAGGTAGCGGAAACACCATATATTTT
NA | NA | TRBJ1-4 | TRBV9 | CASSTLGGGGKLFF | TGTGCCAGCAGTACCCTTGGGGGGGGAGGAAAACTGTTTTTT
medium-sized | NA | TRBJ2-1 | TRBV19 | CASSIAGEIPEQFF | TGTGCCAGTAGTATCGCCGGGGAGATCCCTGAGCAGTTCTTC
NA | NA | TRBJ1-2 | TRBV29-1 | CSVEERGWGYTF | TGCAGCGTTGAAGAGCGGGGCTGGGGCTACACCTTC
NA | NA | TRBJ1-1 | TRBV7-2 | CASTTLAAGSNEAFF | TGTGCCAGCACCACGCTTGCGGCGGGAAGTAATGAAGCTTTCTTT
once | TRBD1 | TRBJ1-1 | TRBV7-8 | CASSWDSLGTEAFF | TGTGCCAGCAGCTGGGACAGTCTTGGCACTGAAGCTTTCTTT
NA | NA | TRBJ2-3 | TRBV15 | CATSSGSPTTDTQYF | TGTGCCACCAGCTCCGGGTCGCCCACCACAGATACGCAGTATTTT